One sample yielded the 25 T cell receptor beta chains listed below, sequenced in a study of T-cell memory formation after mild COVID-19. TCRdb processed the 5' RACE reads anew with MiXCR; each CDR3 protein has one entry. The sample consists of around 400,000 distinct CDR3 sequences, about 24% of them appearing once. Sequencing was carried out using PBMCs or a T cell subset sorted from them (not recorded which). The receptors come from an adult woman who had mild COVID-19 (a few samples of this study predate the infection). Cell type and time point are not known.

This chain uses TRBV5-1 with TRBJ1-3; no reliable D call. In germline, CDR1 is SGHRS, CDR2 YFSETQ. The CDR3 spans 15 residues. Trimming left V 0 bases short and J 4 bases short, with 11 bases between. The CDR3 bases are TGCGCCAGCAGCTTGGATCGGGGTTACGGAAACACCATATATTTT. Encoded protein: CASSLDRGYGNTIYF.

This clonotype has a handful of counts. The chain is built from TRBV27 and TRBJ1-2; 11 bases agree with TRBD1. V lost 5 bases, J lost 4 bases, and 3 bases stayed unmatched. The length of the CDR3 is 14 residues. The germline V gene encodes CDR1 MNHEY and CDR2 SMNVEV (reference sequence). For the CDR3, the DNA is TGTGCCAGCAGTATCGGGACAGGGGGCTATGGCTACACCTTC. It codes for CASSIGTGGYGYTF.

This clonotype turned up a few times. At one end, the junction sequence differs from germline, possibly due to a read error. The chain employs TRBV20-1 and TRBJ2-5; D gene uncertain. The CDR3 runs 12 residues. Per the germline V gene, CDR1 is DFQATT and CDR2 is SNEGSKA (reference sequence). The CDR3 sequence is CSARALGETQYF. CDR3 sequence (DNA): TGCAGTGCGAGAGCTCTGGGAGAGACCCAGTACTTC.

This clonotype was observed a handful of times. The V gene is TRBV27, the J gene TRBJ1-1; 7 nucleotides line up with TRBD1. The ends lost 7 bases at V and 6 bases at J; junction bases unmatched: 14. This CDR3 is built from 15 residues. CDR1 and CDR2 (germline): MNHEY, SMNVEV (reference sequence). The CDR3: CASKVGGGGLAEAFF. DNA of the CDR3: TGTGCCAGCAAGGTAGGGGGCGGCGGATTGGCTGAAGCTTTCTTT.

This chain joins TRBV12-3 or TRBV12-4 and TRBJ2-2, with D possibly called TRBD1 or TRBD2 (5 bases each). V was trimmed by 3 bases and J by 0 bases, leaving 14 bases between them. The CDR3 contains 17 residues. CDR3 nucleotide sequence: TGTGCCAGCAGTTTCTCGGGACGGAGGTCGAACACCGGGGAGCTGTTTTTT. Protein sequence: CASSFSGRRSNTGELFF.

The chain has TRBV12-3 or TRBV12-4 and TRBJ1-1, with D perhaps matching TRBD1 (6 bases). V shed 10 bases and J shed 0 bases, with 18 bases lying between them. The CDR3 loop spans 15 amino acids. Here the CDR3 DNA reads TGTGCCACCCAGGGGTCGGGAATCTTGAACACTGAAGCTTTCTTT. As protein: CATQGSGILNTEAFF.

This clonotype came up many times. The chain couples TRBV6-5 to TRBJ2-5; 8 bases agree with TRBD1. CDR1 and CDR2 (germline): MNHEY, SVGAGI. The CDR3 spans 17 residues. With V trimmed by 8 bases and J by 0 bases, 14 bases remained unmatched. Here the CDR3 DNA reads TGTGCCAGCGCCGGGACAGGCCTTTCTTCTTACCAAGAGACCCAGTACTTC. Amino acids: CASAGTGLSSYQETQYF.

The chain employs TRBV7-9 and TRBJ1-2; maybe TRBD1 (5 bases). This CDR3 spans 16 amino acids. From germline, CDR1 is SEHNR and CDR2 FQNEAQ (reference sequence). V was pared by 4 bases and J by 1 base, with 16 bases between. CDR3: CASSSITRDLNYGYTF. DNA of the CDR3: TGTGCCAGCAGCTCGATTACTCGGGACCTTAACTATGGCTACACCTTC.

This clonotype was counted at least ten times. The chain is built from TRBV20-1 and TRBJ2-7, with a tentative D call TRBD2 (7 bases). This CDR3 region has 17 residues. CDR1 DFQATT and CDR2 SNEGSKA come from the germline V gene (reference sequence). Trimming pared 3 bases from V and 5 bases from J, leaving 26 bases between. For the CDR3, the DNA is TGCAGTGCTAGCCCGGGACTATCCACCCTGGGGGCTAACGAGCAGTACTTC. Residues: CSASPGLSTLGANEQYF.

The chain is built from TRBV28 and TRBJ1-2; 10 bases are a match to TRBD1. CDR1 and CDR2 from the germline V gene are MDHEN and SYDVKM. The CDR3 is made up of 16 amino acids. Losses at the gene ends were 6 bases for V and 1 base for J; bases not matched to a gene: 8. CDR3 sequence: CASRPGQGLSNYGYTF. CDR3 DNA: TGTGCCAGCAGGCCGGGACAGGGGCTAAGTAACTATGGCTACACCTTC.

The rearrangement links TRBV6-2 or TRBV6-3 to TRBJ1-1, with D unclear. The CDR3 runs 14 residues. CDR1 and CDR2 (germline): MNHEY, SVGEGT. The V end was cut by 4 bases, the J end by 4 bases, with 13 bases between. CDR3 nucleotides: TGTGCCAGCAGTTCTCTCCCCCTTGGCACTGAAGCTTTCTTT. This translates into CASSSLPLGTEAFF.

The chain has TRBV4-2 and TRBJ1-1; D is uncertain. Per germline, CDR1 LGHNA and CDR2 YNFKEQ. This CDR3 has 15 residues. V lost 1 base to trimming and J lost 2 bases, with 11 bases between them. DNA of the CDR3: TGTGCCAGCAGCCAAGTGGAAGTCCCCAACACTGAAGCTTTCTTT. It translates to CASSQVEVPNTEAFF.

This clonotype was observed at least ten times. The chain combines TRBV4-1 with TRBJ2-2, with 7 bases matching TRBD1. Germline loops: CDR1 MGHRA, CDR2 YSYEKL. V gave up 5 bases and J gave up 6 bases; unmatched junction bases: 6. The CDR3 spans 14 residues. CDR3 residues: CASSFDRAPGELFF. The CDR3 DNA sequence: TGCGCCAGCAGCTTTGACAGGGCCCCCGGGGAGCTGTTTTTT.

In its sample, this clonotype was seen a few times. The chain links TRBV7-2 to TRBJ2-5, with 8 bases identical to TRBD1. Germline loops: CDR1 SGHTA, CDR2 FQGNSA. The CDR3 spans 15 residues. V lost 4 bases to trimming and J lost 5 bases; unmatched junction nucleotides: 9. The CDR3 reads CASSSWTGPGETQYF. Written as DNA, the CDR3 is TGTGCCAGCAGCTCTTGGACAGGGCCAGGGGAGACCCAGTACTTC.

A few counts support this clonotype. CDR3 sequence reads: CARVSRGRRETQYF. The DNA for the CDR3 is TGTGCCAGAGTATCCAGGGGGCGCCGGGAGACCCAGTACTTC. The chain joins TRBV19 to TRBJ2-5; 8 nucleotides match TRBD1. Looked up from germline, CDR1 is LNHDA and CDR2 is SQIVND (reference sequence). There are 14 residues in the CDR3. Trimming removed 9 bases from V and 5 bases from J; junction bases left unmatched: 11.

This clonotype was seen more than once but under ten times. V usage is TRBV20-1 and J usage is TRBJ2-7, with 7 bases aligning to TRBD2. The CDR3 is made up of 16 amino acids. The germline gives CDR1 DFQATT, CDR2 SNEGSKA (reference sequence). Trimming at V came to 0 bases and at J to 1 base, leaving 9 bases not matched to a gene. The CDR3 DNA is TGCAGTGCTAGAGATTATAGCGGGTCCTTATCCTACGAGCAGTACTTC. The encoded protein is CSARDYSGSLSYEQYF.

The rearrangement uses TRBV7-9 and TRBJ2-4; TRBD1 aligns across 8 bases. CDR1 SEHNR and CDR2 FQNEAQ come from the germline V gene (reference sequence). J gave up 0 bases and V 5 bases, and 6 bases lay outside the gene matches. The CDR3 has 16 residues. CDR3 DNA: TGTGCCAGCAGCACGGACAGGGATCTAGCCAAAAACATTCAGTACTTC. Translation: CASSTDRDLAKNIQYF.

This clonotype was seen only a few times. J is TRBJ2-2 and V is TRBV4-3; 7 nucleotides agree with TRBD2. V gave up 7 bases and J gave up 3 bases; unmatched junction bases: 8. Germline V CDR1 and CDR2: LGHNA, YSLEER. CDR3 length equals 15 residues. In nucleotides, the CDR3 is TGCGCCAGCACCCCCGGGACTATCGACACCGGGGAGCTGTTTTTT. Translated: CASTPGTIDTGELFF.

This chain links TRBV21-1 with TRBJ2-2; the table's D call, TRBD2, was not checked against the DNA. TRBV21-1 corresponds to a pseudogene. The CDR3 sequence is 18 residues long. CDR3: CASSKGLRVSGIAGELFF. The CDR3 coding sequence is TGTGCCAGCAGCAAGGGTCTACGGGTTAGCGGGATTGCCGGGGAGCTGTTTTTT.

The rearrangement uses TRBV7-3 and TRBJ2-5; 10 bases line up with TRBD2. V lost 5 bases and J lost 0; bases outside the gene matches: 3. Looked up from germline, CDR1 is SGHTA and CDR2 is FQGTGA. CDR3 length: 15 residues. In DNA, the CDR3 is TGTGCCAGCAGCCGTAGCGGGGGGTACCAAGAGACCCAGTACTTC. Its translation: CASSRSGGYQETQYF.

The chain joins TRBV20-1 to TRBJ2-5, with D maybe TRBD1 (5 bases). This CDR3 is 15 amino acids long. Germline CDR1 reads DFQATT; CDR2 reads SNEGSKA (reference sequence). The germline V and J ends were trimmed by 1 base and 4 bases, with 16 bases remaining between them. This chain's CDR3 is CSARGGQGVGETQYF. CDR3 nucleotide sequence: TGCAGTGCTAGAGGGGGCCAAGGGGTTGGAGAGACCCAGTACTTC.

The rearrangement uses TRBV20-1 and TRBJ2-5, with TRBD1 matching 9 bases. This CDR3 comprises 13 residues. Germline CDR1 and CDR2: DFQATT and SNEGSKA (reference sequence). Trimming removed 6 bases from V and 3 bases from J; junction bases left unmatched: 5. DNA for the CDR3: TGCAGTGCCGGACAGGGGAGGGAAGAGACCCAGTACTTC. Translating it yields CSAGQGREETQYF.

The CDR3 spells CATSPTGAGGGEQFF. The CDR3, as DNA: TGTGCCACGTCCCCGACGGGGGCGGGAGGGGGTGAGCAGTTCTTC. This chain links TRBV9 with TRBJ2-1, with 9 bases aligning to TRBD2. Germline values: CDR1 SGDLS, CDR2 YYNGEE. The CDR3 sequence is 15 residues long. The junction had 16 bases not matched to a gene; V was cut back by 9 bases and J by 9 bases.

The genes are TRBV25-1 and TRBJ2-1; the D gene could be TRBD1 or TRBD2 (5 bases each). CDR1 MGHDK and CDR2 SYGVNS come from the germline V gene. CDR3 length equals 15 residues. The V and J ends lost 5 bases and 3 bases respectively, with 14 bases between them. CDR3 DNA sequence: TGTGCCAGCAGTCCTCGAGGGGCCCTCTACAATGAGCAGTTCTTC. Translated: CASSPRGALYNEQFF.

In its sample, this clonotype was seen a few times. The chain links TRBV7-9 to TRBJ1-5; 9 nucleotides match TRBD1. J lost 4 bases, V lost 5 bases, and 6 bases had no gene match. CDR1 is SEHNR and CDR2 is FQNEAQ in the germline V gene (reference sequence). CDR3 length: 15 residues. CDR3 residues: CASSRPGTGNQPQHF. The CDR3 bases are TGTGCCAGCAGCCGGCCAGGGACAGGGAATCAGCCCCAGCATTTT.